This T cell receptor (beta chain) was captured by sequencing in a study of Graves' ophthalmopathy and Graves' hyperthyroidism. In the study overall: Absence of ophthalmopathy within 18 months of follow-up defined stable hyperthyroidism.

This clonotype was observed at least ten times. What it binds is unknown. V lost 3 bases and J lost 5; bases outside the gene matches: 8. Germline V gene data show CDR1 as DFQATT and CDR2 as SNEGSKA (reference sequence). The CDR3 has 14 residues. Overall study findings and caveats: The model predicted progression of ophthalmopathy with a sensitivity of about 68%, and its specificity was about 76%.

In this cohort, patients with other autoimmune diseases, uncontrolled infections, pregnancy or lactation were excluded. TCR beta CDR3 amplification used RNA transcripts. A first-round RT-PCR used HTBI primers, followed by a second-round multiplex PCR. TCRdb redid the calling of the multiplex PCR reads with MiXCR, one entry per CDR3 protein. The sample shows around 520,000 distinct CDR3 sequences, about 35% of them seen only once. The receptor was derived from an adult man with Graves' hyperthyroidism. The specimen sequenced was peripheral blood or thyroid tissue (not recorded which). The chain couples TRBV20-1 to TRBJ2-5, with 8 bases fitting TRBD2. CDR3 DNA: TGCAGTGCTAGCGGGGGGGCCGGTTTGGAGACCCAGTACTTC. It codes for CSASGGAGLETQYF.